The 17 T cell receptor beta chains below all came from one sample that was sequenced in a study of cytomegalovirus exposure and HLA in healthy donors. In the PCR, 60 Vbeta and 13 Jbeta primers were used. This table comes from immunoSEQ multiplex PCR, and its TCRdb copy is limited to in-frame clones, with some not included. Of roughly 150,000 clones in the sample, 75% were seen once. Sequencing was carried out using PBMCs. All receptors derive from a female donor in good health and CMV-seronegative.

This chain connects TRBV29-1 to TRBJ2-5; 8 bases align to TRBD1. CDR1 is SQVTM, CDR2 ANQGSEA, per germline. The V segment lost 1 base and the J segment 5 bases; nucleotides outside the gene matches: 0. The CDR3 contains 12 residues. CDR3 in amino acids: CSVEGQGETQYF. CDR3 DNA: TGCAGCGTTGAAGGACAGGGGGAGACCCAGTACTTC.

This clone has a handful of counts. This chain joins TRBV6-1 and TRBJ1-2, with D unresolved. Germline CDR1 and CDR2: MNHNS and SASEGT. This CDR3 region has 10 residues. Trimming cost V 2 bases and J 10 bases, with 5 bases left between them. The CDR3 DNA reads TGTGCCAGCAGTGAATCAGTCTACACCTTC. Translated: CASSESVYTF.

This chain links TRBV12-5 with TRBJ2-1; D perhaps matches TRBD2 (5 bases). The CDR3 covers 14 residues. V lost 6 bases and J lost 1, with 10 bases in between. Germline values: CDR1 LGHNT, CDR2 FRNRAP. The CDR3 region is CASGREGSYNEQFF. CDR3 coding DNA: TGTGCTAGTGGCCGGGAAGGGTCCTACAATGAGCAGTTCTTC.

The rearrangement uses TRBV2 and TRBJ1-1; 8 positions agree with TRBD1. The germline V gene encodes CDR1 SNHLY and CDR2 FYNNEI. With V trimmed by 6 bases and J by 5 bases, 2 bases remained unmatched. The length of the CDR3 is 12 residues. The CDR3 spells CASSNRGTEAFF. CDR3 coding DNA: TGTGCCAGCAGCAACAGGGGGACTGAAGCTTTCTTT.

This rearrangement joins TRBV4-3 to TRBJ2-7, with TRBD2 as a possible D gene (5 bases). In germline, CDR1 is LGHNA, CDR2 YSLEER. There are 15 residues in the CDR3. V was trimmed by 4 bases and J by 6 bases, leaving 19 bases between them. CDR3 region: CASSRQASPLREQYF. CDR3 DNA sequence: TGCGCCAGCAGCCGCCAAGCTAGCCCCCTCCGCGAGCAGTACTTC.

The CDR3 loop is CASSGGLIRDTEAFF. The CDR3 bases are TGCGCCAGCTCGGGGGGGTTGATTAGGGACACTGAAGCTTTCTTT. The V and J genes are TRBV5-1 and TRBJ1-1; weak D call: TRBD1 (5 bases). This CDR3 contains 15 residues. The V and J ends lost 7 bases and 3 bases respectively, with 19 bases between them. Germline V CDR1 and CDR2: SGHRS, YFSETQ.

The chain couples TRBV9 to TRBJ2-2; possible D gene TRBD2, 5 bases. Deletions cut 2 bases from V and 0 bases from J, with 11 bases between. CDR3 size: 16 residues. CDR1 SGDLS and CDR2 YYNGEE come from the germline V gene. Written as DNA, the CDR3 is TGTGCCAGCAGCGTCGGAGGAAGATCGAACACCGGGGAGCTGTTTTTT. Translated, it gives CASSVGGRSNTGELFF.

This clone came up once. The chain recombines TRBV25-1 with TRBJ2-3; D may be TRBD2 (5 bases). The CDR3 spans 16 residues. V shed 3 bases and J shed 0 bases, with 13 bases lying between them. Germline CDR1 reads MGHDK; CDR2 reads SYGVNS. CDR3 region: CASSEIGGFSTDTQYF. For the CDR3, the DNA is TGTGCCAGCAGTGAGATAGGCGGGTTTAGCACAGATACGCAGTATTTT. Based on the CDR3 plus reference TRBV25-1 and TRBJ2-3, the full variable domain is EADIYQTPRYLVIGTGKKITLECSQTMGHDKMYWYQQDPGMELHLIHYSYGVNSTEKGDLSSESTVSRIRTEHFPLTLESARPSHTSQYLCASSEIGGFSTDTQYFGPGTRLTVL.

The chain combines TRBV6-1 with TRBJ1-5, with TRBD1 matching over 9 bases. After removal of 7 bases from V and 7 bases from J, the junction contained 5 bases not matched to a gene. Germline CDR1 is MNHNS and CDR2 is SASEGT. The CDR3 loop spans 13 amino acids. The CDR3 nucleotides are TGTGCCAGCAACCGGGACAGGGCCCAGCCCCAGCATTTT. It encodes CASNRDRAQPQHF.

This clone was detected only a few times. V gene TRBV5-8 combines with J gene TRBJ1-5, with a possible D match to TRBD1 (6 bases). Germline CDR1 SGHTS, CDR2 YDEGEE. The CDR3 has 16 amino acids. Trimming removed 0 bases from V and 9 bases from J, with 19 bases in between. CDR3 loop: CASSLGAASAQGPQHF. Written as DNA, the CDR3 is TGTGCCAGCAGCTTGGGGGCGGCCTCTGCACAGGGGCCCCAGCATTTT.

The V and J genes are TRBV20-1 and TRBJ2-7; D remains ambiguous. Germline V lookup: CDR1 DFQATT, CDR2 SNEGSKA (reference sequence). The ends were cut back, 3 bases at V and 2 bases at J, with 5 bases in the middle. The CDR3 contains 11 residues. The CDR3 loop reads CSASGAYEQYF. The CDR3, as DNA: TGCAGTGCTAGTGGAGCCTACGAGCAGTACTTC.

This clone was recorded many times. The rearrangement joins TRBV5-1 to TRBJ1-2, with D possibly TRBD1 on 6 matching bases. CDR3 size: 14 residues. The V end lost 5 bases, the J end lost 4 bases, and 15 bases lay between the germline ends. Germline V CDR1 and CDR2: SGHRS, YFSETQ. For the CDR3, the DNA is TGCGCCAGCAGATCCGAAGGGGGATCCTATGGCTACACCTTC. Protein sequence: CASRSEGGSYGYTF.

This chain connects TRBV7-2 to TRBJ1-1; no clear D gene. The V gene lost 4 bases and the J gene lost 10 bases, with 19 bases spanning the gap. Germline CDR1 reads SGHTA; CDR2 reads FQGNSA. This CDR3 comprises 14 residues. In DNA, the CDR3 is TGTGCCAGCAGCTACCCTGCCTTGGAGGCAACAGCTTTCTTT. Protein sequence: CASSYPALEATAFF.

The chain is built from TRBV4-2 and TRBJ1-1, with D unresolved. Germline CDR1 reads LGHNA; CDR2 reads YNFKEQ. V was trimmed by 0 bases and J by 3 bases, leaving 11 bases between them. The CDR3 covers 15 residues. CDR3 DNA sequence: TGTGCCAGCAGCCAAGAGGCAGGAGCGGACACTGAAGCTTTCTTT. It encodes CASSQEAGADTEAFF.

This clone was counted a few times. The V and J genes are TRBV9 and TRBJ2-1; D gene uncertain. Germline V lookup: CDR1 SGDLS, CDR2 YYNGEE. V was trimmed by 0 bases and J by 3 bases, leaving 7 bases between them. This CDR3 has 14 residues. CDR3 residues: CASSVAGDYNEQFF. The CDR3, as DNA: TGTGCCAGCAGCGTAGCTGGAGACTACAATGAGCAGTTCTTC. The variable domain in full, with the rest retrieved from reference TRBV9 and TRBJ2-1, is DSGVTQTPKHLITATGQRVTLRCSPRSGDLSVYWYQQSLDQGLQFLIQYYNGEERAKGNILERFSAQQFPDLHSELNLSSLELGDSALYFCASSVAGDYNEQFFGPGTRLTVL.

The chain joins TRBV30 to TRBJ2-2; D gene ambiguous. Germline loops: CDR1 GTSNPN, CDR2 SVGIG (reference sequence). This CDR3 spans 13 amino acids. V was trimmed by 1 base and J by 5 bases, leaving 8 bases between them. CDR3 coding DNA: TGTGCCTGGAGTGGATTGCGGACCGGGGAGCTGTTTTTT. Translated: CAWSGLRTGELFF.

The J gene is TRBJ2-1, the V gene TRBV7-9, with 8 bases that match TRBD2. V dropped 5 bases and J dropped 4; count of bases not matched to a gene: 19. The germline CDR1 and CDR2 sequences are SEHNR and FQNEAQ (reference sequence). This CDR3 comprises 19 residues. As DNA, the CDR3 is TGTGCCAGCAGCGTACCCGGCCCTAGCGGGCACCACCCTTACAATGAGCAGTTCTTC. It codes for CASSVPGPSGHHPYNEQFF.